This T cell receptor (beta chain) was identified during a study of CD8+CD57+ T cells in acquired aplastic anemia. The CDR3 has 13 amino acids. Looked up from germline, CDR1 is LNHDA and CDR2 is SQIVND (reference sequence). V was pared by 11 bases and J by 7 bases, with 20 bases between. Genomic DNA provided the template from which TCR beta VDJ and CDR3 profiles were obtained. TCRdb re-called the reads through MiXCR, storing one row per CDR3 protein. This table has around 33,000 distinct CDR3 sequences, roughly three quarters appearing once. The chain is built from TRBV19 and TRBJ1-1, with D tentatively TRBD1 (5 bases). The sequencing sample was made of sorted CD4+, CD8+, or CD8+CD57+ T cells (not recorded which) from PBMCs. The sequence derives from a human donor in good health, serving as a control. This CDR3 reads CAAREEGRVEAFF. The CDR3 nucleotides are TGTGCCGCCCGGGAGGAGGGACGTGTTGAAGCTTTCTTT.